This entry lists 27 T cell receptor beta chains sequenced from one sample in a study of blood T cell repertoires in COVID-19. TCRdb's copy holds only in-frame clones and misses some; the assay was immunoSEQ multiplex PCR. The sample holds fewer than 300,000 clones, 70% to 75% seen once. Sequences were obtained from peripheral blood. The receptors were gathered from a woman older than 75 with acute or convalescent COVID-19.

The gene calls are TRBV7-2 and TRBJ1-5; D is perhaps TRBD1 (5 bases). This CDR3 is 14 amino acids long. Germline assignment: CDR1 SGHTA and CDR2 FQGNSA. Trimming took off 3 bases at V and 6 bases at J, with 12 bases between the two ends. The CDR3 bases are TGTGCCAGCAGCTTGGGCAGGGAGGGTCAGCCCCAGCATTTT. This encodes CASSLGREGQPQHF.

This chain links TRBV19 with TRBJ2-6; D remains ambiguous. Germline V gene data show CDR1 as LNHDA and CDR2 as SQIVND (reference sequence). The CDR3 is made up of 15 amino acids. Trimming pared 5 bases from V and 0 bases from J, leaving 8 bases between. The CDR3 sequence: CASSLTVSGANVLTF. CDR3 bases: TGTGCCAGTAGTCTCACGGTCTCTGGGGCCAACGTCCTGACTTTC.

This clone has just a few counts. The CDR3 protein is CAWARQANYGYTF. The CDR3 DNA sequence: TGTGCCTGGGCAAGACAGGCTAACTATGGCTACACCTTC. The rearrangement links TRBV30 to TRBJ1-2, with D possibly being TRBD1 (6 bases). The CDR3 spans 13 residues. The germline CDR1 and CDR2 sequences are GTSNPN and SVGIG (reference sequence). Trimming removed 5 bases from V and 0 bases from J, with 10 bases in between.

This clone came up a few times. The DNA of the CDR3 is TGTGCCAGTAGTATAATACAGGGCAGGGGTGGGAATGAGCAGTTCTTC. It translates to CASSIIQGRGGNEQFF. V gene TRBV19 combines with J gene TRBJ2-1, with a weak D call TRBD1 (6 bases). V was trimmed by 2 bases and J by 7 bases, leaving 18 bases between them. Germline V gene lookup returns CDR1 LNHDA and CDR2 SQIVND (reference sequence). This CDR3 spans 16 amino acids.

The chain recombines TRBV2 with TRBJ2-2, with 8 bases identical to TRBD1. This CDR3 is built from 13 residues. With V trimmed by 8 bases and J by 6 bases, 5 bases remained unmatched. Germline loops: CDR1 SNHLY, CDR2 FYNNEI. The CDR3 is CASRRQGSGELFF. As DNA, the CDR3 is TGTGCCAGCCGTAGACAGGGGTCCGGGGAGCTGTTTTTT.

The chain carries TRBV5-1 and TRBJ2-6, with D maybe TRBD2 (6 bases). Germline V gives CDR1 SGHRS, CDR2 YFSETQ. The CDR3 loop spans 16 amino acids. V was cut by 0 bases and J by 2 bases, with 9 bases left in between. The CDR3, as DNA: TGCGCCAGCAGCTTGGCTCCGGGAGCTGGGGCCAACGTCCTGACTTTC. Protein sequence: CASSLAPGAGANVLTF.

The chain joins TRBV11-1 to TRBJ1-2; D perhaps matches TRBD1 (6 bases). Trimming cost V 2 bases and J 5 bases, with 6 bases left between them. Germline CDR1 is SGHAT and CDR2 is FQDESV (reference sequence). CDR3 length equals 12 residues. This CDR3 is CASSLQGYGYTF. CDR3 nucleotides: TGTGCCAGCAGCTTACAGGGGTATGGCTACACCTTC. The whole variable domain, filled in from reference TRBV11-1 and TRBJ1-2, reads EAEVAQSPRYKITEKSQAVAFWCDPISGHATLYWYRQILGQGPELLVQFQDESVVDDSQLPKDRFSAERLKGVDSTLKIQPAELGDSAMYLCASSLQGYGYTFGSGTRLTVV.

Of note for this clone: The sample has other DNA sequences that encode this CDR3 too. V is TRBV6-5 and J is TRBJ1-1; no clear D. The CDR3 loop spans 14 amino acids. With 2 bases removed from V and 3 bases from J, the gap between germline ends came to 10 bases. From germline, CDR1 is MNHEY and CDR2 SVGAGI. The CDR3 nucleotides are TGTGCCAGCAGTTACCTCCCTGGAGACACTGAAGCTTTCTTT. It is translated as CASSYLPGDTEAFF.

This chain uses TRBV2 with TRBJ1-1, with TRBD1 as a possible D gene (5 bases). Germline CDR1 SNHLY, CDR2 FYNNEI. The CDR3 sequence is 15 residues long. The V gene lost 7 bases and the J gene lost 1 base, with 16 bases spanning the gap. CDR3: CASMAQGWGNTEAFF. CDR3 coding DNA: TGTGCCAGCATGGCCCAGGGTTGGGGGAACACTGAAGCTTTCTTT.

The chain employs TRBV3-1 (or the pseudogene TRBV3-2) and TRBJ2-3, with D possibly TRBD2 on 6 matching bases. The CDR3 sequence is 18 residues long. Trimming shortened V by 3 bases and J by 1 base, and 20 bases separated the two germline ends. Germline lookup yields CDR1 LGHDT and CDR2 YNNKEL (reference sequence). CDR3 loop: CASSQYGGGTRGTDTQYF. CDR3 bases: TGTGCCAGCAGCCAGTACGGGGGAGGAACCCGTGGCACAGATACGCAGTATTTT.

This chain links TRBV2 with TRBJ2-1; TRBD2 is a possible D gene (6 bases). CDR3 length equals 12 residues. Germline V gene data show CDR1 as SNHLY and CDR2 as FYNNEI. Between the trimmed V and J ends, which lost 6 bases and 4 bases, there was a span of 7 bases. The CDR3 DNA reads TGTGCCAGCAGGGGACTGTACAATGAGCAGTTCTTC. This sequence encodes CASRGLYNEQFF. Using reference TRBV2 and TRBJ2-1 for the parts outside the CDR3, the full variable domain is EPEVTQTPSHQVTQMGQEVILRCVPISNHLYFYWYRQILGQKVEFLVSFYNNEISEKSEIFDDQFSVERPDGSNFTLKIRSTKLEDSAMYFCASRGLYNEQFFGPGTRLTVL.

V is TRBV24-1 and J is TRBJ2-3; TRBD2 matches at 11 bases. V was clipped by 6 bases and J by 1 base; unmatched bases: 2. Per the germline V gene, CDR1 is KGHDR and CDR2 is SFDVKD. The CDR3 covers 15 residues. The CDR3 protein is CATSSTSGGTDTQYF. As DNA, the CDR3 is TGTGCCACCAGTTCGACTAGCGGGGGCACAGATACGCAGTATTTT.

The chain is built from TRBV5-4 and TRBJ2-1; 11 nucleotides align to TRBD2. With 0 bases clipped from V and 9 bases from J, the junction kept 5 bases outside the gene matches. Germline CDR1 SGHNT, CDR2 YYREEE (reference sequence). This CDR3 spans 15 amino acids. This CDR3 reads CASSLELAGAGEQFF. The CDR3 DNA is TGTGCCAGCAGCTTGGAACTAGCGGGAGCGGGTGAGCAGTTCTTC.

This clone was detected only a few times. The chain uses TRBV5-4 and TRBJ1-6; 9 bases are a match to TRBD1. This CDR3 is 16 amino acids long. CDR1 and CDR2 (germline): SGHNT, YYREEE (reference sequence). V lost 5 bases, J lost 1 base, and 4 bases stayed unmatched. CDR3 nucleotides: TGTGCCAGCAGAAAGACAGGGGGTTCCTATAATTCACCCCTCCACTTT. Its protein product is CASRKTGGSYNSPLHF.

J is TRBJ1-1 and V is TRBV6-5; D is uncertain. The length of the CDR3 is 14 residues. The germline CDR1 and CDR2 sequences are MNHEY and SVGAGI. V lost 2 bases to trimming and J lost 8 bases, with 15 bases between them. CDR3 sequence: CASSYMWRAQEAFF. CDR3 DNA: TGTGCCAGCAGTTACATGTGGAGGGCGCAGGAAGCTTTCTTT.

The chain has TRBV4-2 and TRBJ2-3, with TRBD2 as a possible D gene (5 bases). Germline CDR1 is LGHNA and CDR2 is YNFKEQ. Trimming left V 6 bases short and J 5 bases short, with 18 bases between. CDR3 length equals 15 residues. As DNA, the CDR3 is TGTGCCAGCAGTCGTTCGGCACAAGAGGGAGATACGCAGTATTTT. Its translation is CASSRSAQEGDTQYF.

The rearrangement joins TRBV27 to TRBJ2-1; maybe TRBD2 (6 bases). Deletions cut 4 bases from V and 8 bases from J, with 18 bases between. This CDR3 has 15 amino acids. CDR1 is MNHEY and CDR2 is SMNVEV in the germline V gene (reference sequence). The DNA of the CDR3 is TGTGCCAGCAGTTCAGTCCGGGGGAGGTATCATGAGCAGTTCTTC. Its translation is CASSSVRGRYHEQFF.

This chain uses TRBV6-5 with TRBJ2-5; the D gene is possibly TRBD2 (6 bases). Trimming removed 2 bases from V and 8 bases from J, with 12 bases in between. Germline V gene lookup returns CDR1 MNHEY and CDR2 SVGAGI. The CDR3 length is 13 residues. The CDR3 DNA reads as TGTGCCAGCAGTTACGGGCTAGCGTTCACCCAGTACTTC. This gives the protein CASSYGLAFTQYF.

The count of this clone is one. The genes are TRBV2 and TRBJ1-1; 7 bases match TRBD1. The germline V gene encodes CDR1 SNHLY and CDR2 FYNNEI. V lost 7 bases, J lost 8 bases, and 7 bases stayed unmatched. There are 12 residues in the CDR3. DNA of the CDR3: TGTGCCAGCACCGACGACAGGGCGGAAGCTTTCTTT. Protein product: CASTDDRAEAFF.

The rearrangement joins TRBV14 to TRBJ2-1; 12 bases agree with TRBD2. CDR1 is SGHDN, CDR2 FVKESK, per germline. Trimming at V came to 4 bases and at J to 9 bases, leaving 10 bases not matched to a gene. The CDR3 consists of 16 residues. CDR3 sequence: CASSLLTSGSTGEQFF. DNA for the CDR3: TGTGCCAGCAGCCTTCTGACTAGCGGGAGTACGGGTGAGCAGTTCTTC.

This clone was detected a few times. V and J are TRBV5-1 and TRBJ1-5; D unresolved. The V end was cut by 0 bases, the J end by 0 bases, with 7 bases between. The CDR3 is 15 amino acids. From germline, CDR1 is SGHRS and CDR2 YFSETQ. The CDR3 coding sequence is TGCGCCAGCAGCTTGGGACGGGATAGCAATCAGCCCCAGCATTTT. Protein sequence: CASSLGRDSNQPQHF.

The genes are TRBV11-3 and TRBJ1-1; 8 bases agree with TRBD1. Losses at the gene ends were 5 bases for V and 2 bases for J; bases not matched to a gene: 7. This CDR3 has 15 residues. Germline V gives CDR1 SGHNT, CDR2 YENEEA. As DNA, the CDR3 is TGTGCCAGCAGCCACGGGACAGGACCTAACACTGAAGCTTTCTTT. Encoded protein: CASSHGTGPNTEAFF. The full variable domain, its missing parts supplied by reference TRBV11-3 and TRBJ1-1, is EAGVVQSPRYKIIEKKQPVAFWCNPISGHNTLYWYLQNLGQGPELLIRYENEEAVDDSQLPKDRFSAERLKGVDSTLKIQPAELGDSAVYLCASSHGTGPNTEAFFGQGTRLTVV.

The chain couples TRBV6-4 to TRBJ2-2; D perhaps matches TRBD1 (5 bases). This CDR3 is built from 13 residues. The ends were cut back, 7 bases at V and 5 bases at J, with 11 bases in the middle. The germline CDR1 and CDR2 sequences are MRHNA and SNTAGT. The CDR3 bases are TGTGCCAGCATAGGGGATAGAACCGGGGAGCTGTTTTTT. It translates to CASIGDRTGELFF.

V gene TRBV6-5 combines with J gene TRBJ2-5, with D perhaps matching TRBD2 (5 bases). The CDR3 has 14 residues. Germline CDR1 and CDR2: MNHEY and SVGAGI. The ends were cut back, 8 bases at V and 0 bases at J, with 13 bases in the middle. CDR3 sequence reads: CASVLWEYQETQYF. CDR3 sequence (DNA): TGTGCCAGCGTTCTTTGGGAGTACCAAGAGACCCAGTACTTC.

The chain combines TRBV7-2 with TRBJ1-5; 10 bases are shared with TRBD1. Trimming took 5 bases from V and 6 from J; bases not matched to a gene: 4. CDR1 is SGHTA, CDR2 FQGNSA, per germline. CDR3 length equals 14 residues. The CDR3 sequence is CASSPRTGGQPQHF. As DNA, the CDR3 is TGTGCCAGCAGCCCCCGGACAGGGGGTCAGCCCCAGCATTTT. The whole variable domain, remainder taken from reference TRBV7-2 and TRBJ1-5, is GAGVSQSPSNKVTEKGKDVELRCDPISGHTALYWYRQSLGQGLEFLIYFQGNSAPDKSGLPSDRFSAERTGGSVSTLTIQRTQQEDSAVYLCASSPRTGGQPQHFGDGTRLSIL.

This chain uses TRBV7-2 with TRBJ1-5, with D tentatively TRBD1 (6 bases). This CDR3 has 15 residues. Trimming took off 2 bases at V and 4 bases at J, with 12 bases between the two ends. CDR1 and CDR2 (germline): SGHTA, FQGNSA. CDR3: CASSLHRTANQPQHF. The CDR3 DNA follows: TGTGCCAGCAGCTTACACCGGACAGCGAATCAGCCCCAGCATTTT.

This rearrangement joins TRBV15 to TRBJ2-1; D call uncertain. V lost 1 base, J lost 0 bases, and 10 bases lay in between. Germline assignment: CDR1 LNHNV and CDR2 YYDKDF (reference sequence). CDR3 length: 16 amino acids. The CDR3 region is CATSRGRRSSYNEQFF. In DNA, the CDR3 is TGTGCCACCAGCAGAGGGCGGCGGAGCTCCTACAATGAGCAGTTCTTC.